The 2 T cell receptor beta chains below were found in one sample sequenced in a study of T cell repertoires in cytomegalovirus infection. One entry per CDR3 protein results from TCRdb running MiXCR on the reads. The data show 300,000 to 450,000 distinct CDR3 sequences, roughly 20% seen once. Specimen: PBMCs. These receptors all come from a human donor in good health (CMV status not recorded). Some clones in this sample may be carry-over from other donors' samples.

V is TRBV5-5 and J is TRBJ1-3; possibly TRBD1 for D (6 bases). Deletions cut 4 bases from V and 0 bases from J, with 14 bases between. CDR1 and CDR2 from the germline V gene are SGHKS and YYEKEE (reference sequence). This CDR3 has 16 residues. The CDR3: CASSPRPRGSGNTIYF. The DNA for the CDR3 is TGTGCCAGCAGCCCCAGACCCAGGGGCTCTGGAAACACCATATATTTT.

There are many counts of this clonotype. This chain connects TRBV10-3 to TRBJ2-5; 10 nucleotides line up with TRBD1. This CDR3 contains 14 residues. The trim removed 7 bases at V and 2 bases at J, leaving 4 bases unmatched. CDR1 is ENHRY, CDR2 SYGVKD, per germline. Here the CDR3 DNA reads TGTGCCATCACTGACAGGGGGCTTCAAGAGACCCAGTACTTC. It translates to CAITDRGLQETQYF.